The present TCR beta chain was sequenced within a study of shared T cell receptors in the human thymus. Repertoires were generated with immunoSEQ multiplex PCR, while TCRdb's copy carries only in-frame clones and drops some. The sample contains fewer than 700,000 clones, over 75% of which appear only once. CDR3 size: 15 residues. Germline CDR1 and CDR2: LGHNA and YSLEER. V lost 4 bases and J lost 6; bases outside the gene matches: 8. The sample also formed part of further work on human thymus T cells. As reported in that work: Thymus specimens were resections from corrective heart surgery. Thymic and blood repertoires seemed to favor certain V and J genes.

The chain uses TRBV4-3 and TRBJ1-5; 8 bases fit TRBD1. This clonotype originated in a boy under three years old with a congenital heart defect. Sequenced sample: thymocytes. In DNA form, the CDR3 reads TGCGCCAGCAGCCCTAGGACAGGGCCGGCTCAGCCCCAGCATTTT. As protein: CASSPRTGPAQPQHF.